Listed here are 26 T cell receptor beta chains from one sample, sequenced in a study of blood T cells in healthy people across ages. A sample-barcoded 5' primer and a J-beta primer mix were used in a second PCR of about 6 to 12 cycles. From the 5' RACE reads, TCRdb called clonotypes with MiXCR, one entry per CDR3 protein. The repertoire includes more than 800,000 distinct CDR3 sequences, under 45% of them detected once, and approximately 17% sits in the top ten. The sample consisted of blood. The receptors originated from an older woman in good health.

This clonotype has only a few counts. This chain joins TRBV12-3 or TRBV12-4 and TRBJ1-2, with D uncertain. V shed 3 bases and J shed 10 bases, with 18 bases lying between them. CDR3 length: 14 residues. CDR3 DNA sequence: TGTGCCAGCAGTTTCGAACAGTTTAAACCAGACTACACCTTC. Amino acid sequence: CASSFEQFKPDYTF.

The CDR3 coding sequence is TGTGCCAGCAGTCTCCGGCGAGGTCACGAGCAGTACTTC. It is translated as CASSLRRGHEQYF. The chain recombines TRBV7-3 with TRBJ2-7; D unresolved. CDR1 and CDR2 (germline): SGHTA, FQGTGA. The CDR3 runs to 13 residues. The V end was cut by 6 bases, the J end by 5 bases, with 14 bases between.

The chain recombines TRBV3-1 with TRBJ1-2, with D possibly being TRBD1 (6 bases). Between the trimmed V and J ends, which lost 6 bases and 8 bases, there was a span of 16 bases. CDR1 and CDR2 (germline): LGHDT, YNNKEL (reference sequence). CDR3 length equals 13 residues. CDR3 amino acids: CASRDTGLSGYTF. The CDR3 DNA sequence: TGTGCCAGCAGGGACACAGGGTTAAGCGGCTACACCTTC.

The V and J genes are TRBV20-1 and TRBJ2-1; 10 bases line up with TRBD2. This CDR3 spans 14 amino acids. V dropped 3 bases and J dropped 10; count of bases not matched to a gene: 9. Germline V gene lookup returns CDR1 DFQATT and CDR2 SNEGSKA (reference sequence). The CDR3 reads CSARWASGSHEQFF. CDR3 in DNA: TGCAGTGCTAGGTGGGCTAGCGGGAGCCACGAGCAGTTCTTC.

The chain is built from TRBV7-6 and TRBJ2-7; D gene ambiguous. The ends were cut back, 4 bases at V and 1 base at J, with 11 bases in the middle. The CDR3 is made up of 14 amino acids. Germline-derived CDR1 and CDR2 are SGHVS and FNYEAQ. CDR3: CASSSSVGSYEQYF. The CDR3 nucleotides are TGTGCCAGCAGCTCTTCAGTGGGTTCCTACGAGCAGTACTTC.

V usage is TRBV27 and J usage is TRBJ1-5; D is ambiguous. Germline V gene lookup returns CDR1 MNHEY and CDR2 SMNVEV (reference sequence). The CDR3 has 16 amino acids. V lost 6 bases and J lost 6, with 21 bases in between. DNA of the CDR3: TGTGCCAGCAGCCCACTGAGCATAGGGCGCGTTCAGCCCCAGCATTTT. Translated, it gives CASSPLSIGRVQPQHF.

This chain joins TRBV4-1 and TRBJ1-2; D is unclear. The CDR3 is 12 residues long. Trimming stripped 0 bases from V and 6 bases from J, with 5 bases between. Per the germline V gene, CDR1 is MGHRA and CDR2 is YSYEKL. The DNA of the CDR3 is TGCGCCAGCAGCCAAGACCGGCATGGCTACACCTTC. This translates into CASSQDRHGYTF.

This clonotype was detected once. The CDR3 DNA is TGTGCCAGCAGTTTAGCGCGGACCCAGTACTTC. It specifies CASSLARTQYF. The chain links TRBV12-3 or TRBV12-4 to TRBJ2-7; D call uncertain. The J call is in doubt because the DNA end fits TRBJ2-5 better. The length of the CDR3 is 11 residues.

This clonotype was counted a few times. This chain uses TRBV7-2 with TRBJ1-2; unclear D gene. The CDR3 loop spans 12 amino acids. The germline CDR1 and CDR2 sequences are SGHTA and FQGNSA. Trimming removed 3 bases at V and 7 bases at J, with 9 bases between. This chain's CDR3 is CASSFTAPGYTF. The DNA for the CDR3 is TGTGCCAGCAGCTTTACAGCCCCTGGCTACACCTTC.

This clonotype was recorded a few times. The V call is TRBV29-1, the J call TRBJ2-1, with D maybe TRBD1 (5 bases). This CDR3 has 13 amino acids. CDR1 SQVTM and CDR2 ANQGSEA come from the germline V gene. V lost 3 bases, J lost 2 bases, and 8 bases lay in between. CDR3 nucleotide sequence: TGCAGCGTTGACAGGGTCCCCTACAATGAGCAGTTCTTC. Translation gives CSVDRVPYNEQFF.

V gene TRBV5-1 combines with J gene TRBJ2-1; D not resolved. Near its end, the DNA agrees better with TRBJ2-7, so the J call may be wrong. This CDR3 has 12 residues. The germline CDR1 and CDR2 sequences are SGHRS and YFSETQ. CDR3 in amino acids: CASSQPSNEQYF. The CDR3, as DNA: TGCGCCAGCAGCCAACCGTCCAATGAGCAGTACTTC.

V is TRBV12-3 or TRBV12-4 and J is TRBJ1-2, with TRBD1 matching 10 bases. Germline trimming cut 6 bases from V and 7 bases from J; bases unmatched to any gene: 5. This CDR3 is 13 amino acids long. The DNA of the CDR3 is TGTGCCAGCAGGACAGGGGGCGTGAGTGGCTACACCTTC. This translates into CASRTGGVSGYTF.

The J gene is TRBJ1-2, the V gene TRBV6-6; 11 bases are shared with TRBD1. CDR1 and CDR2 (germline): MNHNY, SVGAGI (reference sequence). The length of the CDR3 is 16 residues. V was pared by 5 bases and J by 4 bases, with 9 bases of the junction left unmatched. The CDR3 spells CASSPPGQGAGYGYTF. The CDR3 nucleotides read TGTGCCAGCAGTCCGCCCGGACAGGGGGCTGGCTATGGCTACACCTTC.

The CDR3 sequence: CASSLRQGARETQYF. The CDR3 DNA is TGTGCCAGCAGCCTTCGACAGGGGGCGAGAGAGACCCAGTACTTC. This rearrangement joins TRBV7-8 to TRBJ2-5, with 10 nucleotides matching TRBD1. Germline V gene data show CDR1 as SGHVS and CDR2 as FQNEAQ. Trimming removed 5 bases from V and 4 bases from J; junction bases left unmatched: 7. There are 15 residues in the CDR3.

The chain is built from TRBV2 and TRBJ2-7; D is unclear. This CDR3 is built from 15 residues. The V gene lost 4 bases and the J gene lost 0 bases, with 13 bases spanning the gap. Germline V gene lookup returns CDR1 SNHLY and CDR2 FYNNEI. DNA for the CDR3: TGTGCCAGCAGTGGGAACAGTCCTACCTCCTACGAGCAGTACTTC. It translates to CASSGNSPTSYEQYF.

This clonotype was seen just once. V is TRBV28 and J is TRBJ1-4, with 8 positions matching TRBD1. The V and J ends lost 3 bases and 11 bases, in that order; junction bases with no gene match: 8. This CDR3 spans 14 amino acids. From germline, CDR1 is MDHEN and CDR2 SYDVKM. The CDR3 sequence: CASSLDRVLRKLFF. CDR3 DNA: TGTGCCAGCAGTTTGGACAGGGTACTCAGGAAACTGTTTTTT.

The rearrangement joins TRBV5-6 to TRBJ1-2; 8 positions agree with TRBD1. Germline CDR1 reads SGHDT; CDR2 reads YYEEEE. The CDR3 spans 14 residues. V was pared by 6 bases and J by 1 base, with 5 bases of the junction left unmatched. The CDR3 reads CASNTGGYNYGYTF. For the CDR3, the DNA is TGTGCCAGCAACACAGGGGGATATAACTATGGCTACACCTTC.

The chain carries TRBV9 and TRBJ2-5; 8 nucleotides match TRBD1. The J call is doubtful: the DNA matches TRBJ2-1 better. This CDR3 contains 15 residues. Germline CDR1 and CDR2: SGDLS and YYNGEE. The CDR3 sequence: CASSPTGAPQETQFF. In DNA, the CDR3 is TGTGCCAGCAGCCCGACAGGGGCCCCCCAAGAGACCCAGTTCTTC.

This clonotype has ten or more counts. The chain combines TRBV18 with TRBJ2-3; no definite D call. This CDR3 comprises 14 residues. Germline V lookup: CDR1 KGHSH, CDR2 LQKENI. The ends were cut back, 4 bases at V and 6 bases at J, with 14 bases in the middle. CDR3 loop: CASSLTQTTDTQYF. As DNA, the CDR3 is TGTGCCAGCTCACTTACACAAACGACCGATACGCAGTATTTT.

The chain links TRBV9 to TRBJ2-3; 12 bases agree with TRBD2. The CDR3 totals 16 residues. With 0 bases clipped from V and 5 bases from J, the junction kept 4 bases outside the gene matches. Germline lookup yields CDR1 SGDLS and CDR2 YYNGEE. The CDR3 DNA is TGTGCCAGCAGCGTAGCACTAGCGGGAGGCGTAGATACGCAGTATTTT. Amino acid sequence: CASSVALAGGVDTQYF.

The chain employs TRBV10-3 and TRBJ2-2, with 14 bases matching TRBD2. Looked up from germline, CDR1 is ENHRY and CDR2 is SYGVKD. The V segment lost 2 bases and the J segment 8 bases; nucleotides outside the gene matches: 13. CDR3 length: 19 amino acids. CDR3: CAISEAPPGLAGESGELFF. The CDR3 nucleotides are TGTGCCATCAGTGAGGCGCCTCCGGGACTAGCGGGAGAATCTGGGGAGCTGTTTTTT.

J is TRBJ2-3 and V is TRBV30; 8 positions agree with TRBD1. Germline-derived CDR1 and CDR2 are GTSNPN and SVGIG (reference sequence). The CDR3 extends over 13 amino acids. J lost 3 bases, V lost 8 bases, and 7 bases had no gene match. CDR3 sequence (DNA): TGTGCCCGGACAGGGTTGAGGACAGATACGCAGTATTTT. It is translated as CARTGLRTDTQYF.

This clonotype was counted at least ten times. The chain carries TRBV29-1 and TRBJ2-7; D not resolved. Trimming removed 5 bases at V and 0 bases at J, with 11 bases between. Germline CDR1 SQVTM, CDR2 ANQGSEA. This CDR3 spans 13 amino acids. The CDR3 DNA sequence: TGCAGCGTTATCGGAACCATCTCCTACGAGCAGTACTTC. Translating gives CSVIGTISYEQYF.

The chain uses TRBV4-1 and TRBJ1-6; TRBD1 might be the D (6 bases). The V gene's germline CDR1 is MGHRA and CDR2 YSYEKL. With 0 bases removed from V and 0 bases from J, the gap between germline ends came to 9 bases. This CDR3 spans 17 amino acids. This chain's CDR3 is CASSQDWGASYNSPLHF. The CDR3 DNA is TGCGCCAGCAGCCAAGATTGGGGGGCCTCCTATAATTCACCCCTCCACTTT.

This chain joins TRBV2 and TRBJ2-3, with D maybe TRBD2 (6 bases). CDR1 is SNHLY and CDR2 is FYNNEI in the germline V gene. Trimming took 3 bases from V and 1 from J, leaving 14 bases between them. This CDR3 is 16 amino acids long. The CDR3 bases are TGTGCCAGCAGTGAGGTCAGGAGGGCCGGCACAGATACGCAGTATTTT. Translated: CASSEVRRAGTDTQYF.

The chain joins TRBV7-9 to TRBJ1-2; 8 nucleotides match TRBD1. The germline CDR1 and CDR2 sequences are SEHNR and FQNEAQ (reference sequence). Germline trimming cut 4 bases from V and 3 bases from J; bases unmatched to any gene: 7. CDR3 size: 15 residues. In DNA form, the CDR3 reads TGTGCCAGCAGCTCCGGACAGGGCCCCCACTATGGCTACACCTTC. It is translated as CASSSGQGPHYGYTF.